The source of this T cell receptor (beta chain) is a study of neurological immune-mediated disorders. This clonotype was recorded many times. The V end lost 3 bases, the J end lost 5 bases, and 12 bases lay between the germline ends. Germline lookup yields CDR1 SGHRS and CDR2 YFSETQ. The CDR3 spans 14 residues. TCRdb re-called the 5' RACE reads through MiXCR, storing one row per CDR3 protein. In the table there are tens of thousands of distinct CDR3 sequences, about a tenth of which are singletons. The specimen was PBMCs. This TCR derives from a woman in her twenties or thirties with HTLV-1-associated myelopathy (HAM/TSP). The J gene is TRBJ1-3, the V gene TRBV5-1; no firm D call. CDR3 residues: CASSSETSRNTIYF. CDR3 nucleotides: TGCGCCAGCAGCTCGGAGACAAGCCGAAACACCATATATTTT.